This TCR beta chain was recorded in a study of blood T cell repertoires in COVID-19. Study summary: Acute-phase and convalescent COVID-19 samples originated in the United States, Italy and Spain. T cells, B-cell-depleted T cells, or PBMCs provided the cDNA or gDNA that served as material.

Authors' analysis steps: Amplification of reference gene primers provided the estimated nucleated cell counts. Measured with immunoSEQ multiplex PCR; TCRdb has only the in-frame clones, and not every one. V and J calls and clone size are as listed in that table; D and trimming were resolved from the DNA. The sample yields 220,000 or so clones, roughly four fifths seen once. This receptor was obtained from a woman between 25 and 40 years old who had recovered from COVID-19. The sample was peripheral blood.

CDR3 in DNA: TGTGCCACCAGCGCAGGGATACAGGGCTCCCAATTTCCGGACACAGAGACCCAGTACTTC. It encodes CATSAGIQGSQFPDTETQYF. This chain connects TRBV15 to TRBJ2-5; weak D call: TRBD1 (6 bases). This CDR3 is 20 amino acids long. CDR1 is LNHNV and CDR2 is YYDKDF in the germline V gene (reference sequence). V was cut by 5 bases and J by 4 bases, with 32 bases left in between. Combining the CDR3 with reference TRBV15 and TRBJ2-5 gives the whole variable domain DAMVIQNPRYQVTQFGKPVTLSCSQTLNHNVMYWYQQKSSQAPKLLFHYYDKDFNNEADTPDNFQSRRPNTSFCFLDIRSPGLGDTAMYLCATSAGIQGSQFPDTETQYFGPGTRLLVL.